This T cell receptor beta chain was sequenced in a study of blood T cell repertoires in COVID-19. Across the study: PBMCs, B-cell-depleted T cells, or T cells were the source of the cDNA or gDNA that made up the material.

The method was immunoSEQ multiplex PCR; TCRdb's version includes in-frame clones alone and lacks a portion of them. The sample lists some 290,000 clones; roughly 90% were seen once. In this sample, this clone turned up once. Input material: PBMCs or T cells enriched from blood (not recorded which). This TCR was sampled from a woman aged 25 to 39 who had been exposed to COVID-19.

The chain's CDR3 is CASSLGGANNSPLHF. The CDR3 DNA follows: TGTGCCAGCAGTTTGGGGGGGGCGAATAATTCACCCCTCCACTTT. The chain joins TRBV28 to TRBJ1-6, with a possible D match to TRBD1 (6 bases). The CDR3 extends over 15 amino acids. Deletions cut 3 bases from V and 5 bases from J, with 11 bases between. The V gene's germline CDR1 is MDHEN and CDR2 SYDVKM.